This TCR beta chain appears in the sequencing data of a study of control samples from healthy donors and cancer patients. The repertoire was sequenced with immunoSEQ multiplex PCR; TCRdb's copy has only in-frame clones and lacks some. The repertoire holds fewer than 60,000 clones, with 85% to 95% as singletons. V was pared by 6 bases and J by 3 bases, with 7 bases of the junction left unmatched. The CDR3 sequence is 15 residues long. Germline V gene data show CDR1 as MNHEY and CDR2 as SVGAGI. Sequenced sample: blood. This receptor was taken from a man younger than 40 in good health. The chain couples TRBV6-5 to TRBJ2-7; 11 nucleotides agree with TRBD2. The CDR3 DNA follows: TGTGCCAGCAGGGGGTTAGCGGGAGGGGTCTACGAGCAGTACTTC. Protein product: CASRGLAGGVYEQYF.